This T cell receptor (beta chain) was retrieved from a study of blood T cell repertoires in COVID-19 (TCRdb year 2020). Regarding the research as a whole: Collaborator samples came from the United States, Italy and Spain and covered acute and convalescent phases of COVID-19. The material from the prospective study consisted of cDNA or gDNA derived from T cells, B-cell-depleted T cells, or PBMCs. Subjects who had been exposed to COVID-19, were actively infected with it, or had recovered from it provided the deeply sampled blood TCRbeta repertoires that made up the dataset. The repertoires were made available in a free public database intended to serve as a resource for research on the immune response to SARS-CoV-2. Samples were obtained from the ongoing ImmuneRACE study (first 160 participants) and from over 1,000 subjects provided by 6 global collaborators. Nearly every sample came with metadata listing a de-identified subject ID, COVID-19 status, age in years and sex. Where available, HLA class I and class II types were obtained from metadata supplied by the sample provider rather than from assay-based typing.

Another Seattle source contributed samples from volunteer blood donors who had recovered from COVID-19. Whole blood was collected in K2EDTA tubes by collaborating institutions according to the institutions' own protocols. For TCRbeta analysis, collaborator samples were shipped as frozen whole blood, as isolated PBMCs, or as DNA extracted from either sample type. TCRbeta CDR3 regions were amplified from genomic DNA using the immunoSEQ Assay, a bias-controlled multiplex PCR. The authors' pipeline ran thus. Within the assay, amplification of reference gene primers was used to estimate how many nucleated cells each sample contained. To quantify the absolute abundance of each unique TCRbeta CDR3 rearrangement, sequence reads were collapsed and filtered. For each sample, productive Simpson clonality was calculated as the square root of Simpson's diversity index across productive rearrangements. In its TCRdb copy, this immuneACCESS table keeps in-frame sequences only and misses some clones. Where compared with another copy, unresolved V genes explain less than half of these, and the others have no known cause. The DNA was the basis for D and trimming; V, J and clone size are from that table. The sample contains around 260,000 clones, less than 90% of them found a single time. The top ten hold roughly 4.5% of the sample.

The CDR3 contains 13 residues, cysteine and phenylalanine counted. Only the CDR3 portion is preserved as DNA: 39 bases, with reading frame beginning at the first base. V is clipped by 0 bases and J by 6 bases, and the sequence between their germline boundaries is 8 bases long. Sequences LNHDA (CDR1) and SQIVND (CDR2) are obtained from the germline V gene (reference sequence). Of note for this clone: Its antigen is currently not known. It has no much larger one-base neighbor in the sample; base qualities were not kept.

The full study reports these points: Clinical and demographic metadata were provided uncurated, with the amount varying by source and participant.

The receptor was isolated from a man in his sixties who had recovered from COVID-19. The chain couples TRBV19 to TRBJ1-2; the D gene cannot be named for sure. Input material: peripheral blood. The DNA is TGTGCCAGTAGTATAGATCGCCGGGATGGCTACACCTTC. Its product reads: CASSIDRRDGYTF.